This TCR beta chain was sequenced during a study of blood T cell repertoires in COVID-19. Background on the study: Samples taken during acute and convalescent COVID-19 were collected in the United States, Italy and Spain. T cells, B-cell-depleted T cells, or PBMCs provided the cDNA or gDNA that served as material.

CDR1 is LNHDA, CDR2 SQIVND, per germline (reference sequence). V shed 3 bases, J shed 8 bases, and the junction held 9 bases outside the gene matches. This CDR3 has 15 residues. Original processing methods: Quantification of nucleated cells was approximated via reference gene primer amplification. The protocol was immunoSEQ multiplex PCR, while the TCRdb copy is restricted to in-frame clones and leaves out a portion. D and trimming come from the DNA, and the V and J calls and clone size come from that table. Of 200,000 to 250,000 clones in the sample, around 85% were seen once. The sequenced sample was peripheral blood. The chain uses TRBV19 and TRBJ1-2, with 10 bases lining up with TRBD1. The TCR comes from a woman aged 60-75 years with active or convalescent COVID-19. The DNA of the CDR3 is TGTGCCAGTAGTATTGGGACAGGGGAAATGAGAGGCTACACCTTC. Translated, it gives CASSIGTGEMRGYTF.